These 8 T cell receptor beta chains were sequenced from one sample in a study of TIL therapy for anti-PD-1-resistant metastatic lung cancer. Sample time point: pre-treatment sample, taken before nivolumab and TIL therapy. The tumor samples were excised metastases, mostly pleural nodules or supraclavicular lymph nodes. Sequencing used immunoSEQ v3. The data were produced by immunoSEQ multiplex PCR, yet TCRdb's version contains in-frame clones alone and is incomplete. The data show 13,000 or so clones, less than 70% seen once. The sample consisted of tumor tissue, taken at baseline. The receptors stem from a woman between 30 and 80 years old with non-small cell lung cancer.

This clone was seen just once. The rearrangement joins TRBV4-2 to TRBJ2-7; 7 nucleotides line up with TRBD1. After removal of 0 bases from V and 2 bases from J, the junction contained 10 bases not matched to a gene. Germline V gives CDR1 LGHNA, CDR2 YNFKEQ. The CDR3 extends over 17 amino acids. In DNA form, the CDR3 reads TGTGCCAGCAGCCAAGATACAGGGGACGGTTGGACCTACGAGCAGTACTTC. The encoded protein is CASSQDTGDGWTYEQYF.

The V and J genes are TRBV11-2 and TRBJ2-5; 8 bases fit TRBD1. CDR3 length equals 15 residues. With V trimmed by 4 bases and J by 2 bases, 6 bases remained unmatched. Germline lookup yields CDR1 SGHAT and CDR2 FQNNGV. CDR3 residues: CASSSLGQEQETQYF. The CDR3, as DNA: TGTGCCAGCAGCTCCCTGGGACAGGAGCAAGAGACCCAGTACTTC.

The CDR3 protein is CASSFTGSNQPQHF. CDR3 nucleotide sequence: TGTGCCAGCAGCTTCACAGGTAGCAATCAGCCCCAGCATTTT. The V gene is TRBV7-2, the J gene TRBJ1-5, with a weak D call TRBD1 (5 bases). This CDR3 is built from 14 residues. CDR1 is SGHTA, CDR2 FQGNSA, per germline. Trimming removed 3 bases from V and 0 bases from J, with 6 bases in between. Based on the CDR3 plus reference TRBV7-2 and TRBJ1-5, the full variable domain is GAGVSQSPSNKVTEKGKDVELRCDPISGHTALYWYRQSLGQGLEFLIYFQGNSAPDKSGLPSDRFSAERTGGSVSTLTIQRTQQEDSAVYLCASSFTGSNQPQHFGDGTRLSIL.

The rearrangement links TRBV7-2 to TRBJ1-2; D is ambiguous. V was pared by 5 bases and J by 4 bases, with 11 bases between. This CDR3 comprises 13 residues. In germline, CDR1 is SGHTA, CDR2 FQGNSA. The DNA of the CDR3 is TGTGCCAGCAGCGGGTCTGGTGGCTATGGCTACACCTTC. Its translation: CASSGSGGYGYTF.

The chain carries TRBV5-1 and TRBJ1-4; D call uncertain. CDR1 is SGHRS, CDR2 YFSETQ, per germline. Trimming left V 4 bases short and J 8 bases short, with 18 bases between. This CDR3 is built from 15 residues. The CDR3 coding sequence is TGCGCCAGCAGCCCAAATCCTACGGGGTCGGAAAAACTGTTTTTT. It specifies CASSPNPTGSEKLFF.

V is TRBV7-2 and J is TRBJ1-4, with D tentatively TRBD1 (5 bases). V lost 1 base, J lost 11 bases, and 17 bases lay in between. CDR1 and CDR2 (germline): SGHTA, FQGNSA. The CDR3 loop spans 15 amino acids. As DNA, the CDR3 is TGTGCCAGCAGCTTAGGCGGGACTTCCCTCGGGAAACTGTTTTTT. This encodes CASSLGGTSLGKLFF.

This chain joins TRBV9 and TRBJ2-1, with TRBD1 matching over 9 bases. The germline V gene encodes CDR1 SGDLS and CDR2 YYNGEE. This CDR3 has 16 residues. The V segment lost 3 bases and the J segment 7 bases; nucleotides outside the gene matches: 11. Here the CDR3 DNA reads TGTGCCAGCAGCGGATCCAGGGACAGGGATTTGAATGAGCAGTTCTTC. Translation gives CASSGSRDRDLNEQFF.

The chain couples TRBV7-8 to TRBJ1-4, with 9 bases identical to TRBD1. The CDR3 spans 15 residues. Looked up from germline, CDR1 is SGHVS and CDR2 is FQNEAQ. The V segment lost 3 bases and the J segment 6 bases; nucleotides outside the gene matches: 5. Here the CDR3 reads CASSLSGDRDEKLFF. The CDR3, as DNA: TGTGCCAGCAGCTTGAGTGGGGACAGGGATGAAAAACTGTTTTTT.